This paragraph covers one TCR beta chain sequence. CDR3 length equals 15 residues. The germline V gene encodes CDR1 LGHNA and CDR2 YNFKEQ. With 4 bases clipped from V and 2 bases from J, the junction kept 2 bases outside the gene matches. This sample is part of a study of blood T cell repertoires in COVID-19. Looking at the study overall: Specimens from acute and convalescent COVID-19 originated in the United States, Italy and Spain. PBMCs, B-cell-depleted T cells, or T cells were the source of the cDNA or gDNA that made up the material.

In the authors' methods: Estimated nucleated cell counts came from reference gene primer amplification. Method: immunoSEQ multiplex PCR; TCRdb's copy keeps in-frame clones and lacks some. Clonal size and the V and J genes are those of that table, whereas D and trimming came from the DNA. The sample has about 99,000 clones, 80% to 90% seen once. This clonotype was sampled from a man in his 60s with acute or convalescent COVID-19. Sequencing input: peripheral blood. The genes are TRBV4-2 and TRBJ2-7; 13 positions match TRBD2. The CDR3 DNA reads TGTGCCAGCAGCCGAGGACTAGCGGGGGCCTACGAGCAGTACTTC. Amino acids: CASSRGLAGAYEQYF.